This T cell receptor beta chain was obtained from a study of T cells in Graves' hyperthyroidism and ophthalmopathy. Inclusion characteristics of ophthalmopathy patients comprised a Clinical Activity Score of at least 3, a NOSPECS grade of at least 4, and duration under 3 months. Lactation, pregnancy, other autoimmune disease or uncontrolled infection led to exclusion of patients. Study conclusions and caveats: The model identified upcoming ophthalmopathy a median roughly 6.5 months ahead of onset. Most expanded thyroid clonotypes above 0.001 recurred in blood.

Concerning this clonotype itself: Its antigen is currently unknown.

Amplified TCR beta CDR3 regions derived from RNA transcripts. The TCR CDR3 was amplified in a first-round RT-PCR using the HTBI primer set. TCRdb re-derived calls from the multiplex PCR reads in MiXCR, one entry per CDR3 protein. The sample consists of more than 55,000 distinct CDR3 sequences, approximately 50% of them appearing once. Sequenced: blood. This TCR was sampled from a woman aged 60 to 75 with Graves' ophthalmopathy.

This chain's CDR3 is CASSGGLAGGQTGELFF. Here the CDR3 DNA reads TGTGCCAGCAGCGGCGGACTAGCGGGGGGGCAAACCGGGGAGCTGTTTTTT. This rearrangement joins TRBV9 to TRBJ2-2; 15 positions match TRBD2. The ends lost 3 bases at V and 5 bases at J; junction bases unmatched: 5. Germline values: CDR1 SGDLS, CDR2 YYNGEE. CDR3 length equals 17 residues.